The present TCR beta chain was sequenced within a study of tumor-infiltrating lymphocytes in oesophageal squamous cell carcinoma. MiXCR was run by TCRdb on the PCR reads, yielding one entry per CDR3 protein. The sample has roughly 9,800 distinct CDR3 sequences; approximately 60% are singletons. This CDR3 has 16 amino acids. Germline V CDR1 and CDR2: SGHTA, FQGNSA. V lost 1 base to trimming and J lost 1 base; unmatched junction nucleotides: 4. The chain carries TRBV7-2 and TRBJ2-3; 8 nucleotides line up with TRBD2. The sample was esophageal tumor tissue. The source of this sequence is a female donor with esophageal squamous cell carcinoma. The CDR3 DNA follows: TGTGCCAGCAGCTTAGTTACCGGGAGGGGCACAGATACGCAGTATTTT. Encoded protein: CASSLVTGRGTDTQYF.